The 29 T cell receptor beta chains in this list originate from one sample, sequenced in a study of blood T cell repertoires in COVID-19. Repertoires were generated with immunoSEQ multiplex PCR, while TCRdb's copy carries only in-frame clones and drops some. In the table there are about 370,000 clones, around 90% of which are singletons. The source material was peripheral blood. The receptors stem from a man aged 18 to 30 with active or convalescent COVID-19.

This sequence joins TRBV6-5 and TRBJ2-1; D remains unclear. Germline V gene sequence: CDR1 MNHEY, CDR2 SVGAGI. There are 12 residues in the CDR3. The germline V and J ends were trimmed by 4 bases and 5 bases, with 6 bases remaining between them. CDR3 in amino acids: CASSLEDNEQFF. CDR3 DNA sequence: TGTGCCAGCAGTTTAGAAGACAATGAGCAGTTCTTC.

The chain links TRBV18 to TRBJ1-5; perhaps TRBD1 as D (5 bases). V shed 6 bases and J shed 5 bases, with 14 bases lying between them. The CDR3 runs 14 residues. Germline CDR1 is KGHSH and CDR2 is LQKENI. The CDR3 spells CASSGQGADQPQHF. In DNA form, the CDR3 reads TGTGCCAGCTCGGGCCAGGGTGCGGATCAGCCCCAGCATTTT.

The DNA of the CDR3 is TGTGCCAGCAGTTTTTTCTACTACGAGCAGTACTTC. This gives the protein CASSFFYYEQYF. The chain links TRBV28 to TRBJ2-7; no clear D. CDR1 and CDR2 (germline): MDHEN, SYDVKM. The CDR3 spans 12 residues. Trimming left V 3 bases short and J 3 bases short, with 6 bases between.

The V gene is TRBV18, the J gene TRBJ2-7; maybe TRBD2 (5 bases). The CDR3 is made up of 16 amino acids. V lost 0 bases and J 7 bases, leaving 19 bases between the germline ends. CDR1 is KGHSH and CDR2 is LQKENI in the germline V gene. In nucleotides, the CDR3 is TGTGCCAGCTCACCACCGTTTCGAGGCAGGACGGGGGAGCAGTACTTC. This gives the protein CASSPPFRGRTGEQYF.

In this sample, this clone turned up a few times. CDR3 in amino acids: CASSSRDSINQPQHF. CDR3 sequence (DNA): TGCGCCAGCAGCTCCCGGGACAGCATCAATCAGCCCCAGCATTTT. The chain links TRBV4-1 to TRBJ1-5, with 7 positions matching TRBD1. CDR1 and CDR2 (germline): MGHRA, YSYEKL. V shed 5 bases and J 3 bases; nucleotides not matched to a gene: 7. The CDR3 is 15 residues long.

The rearrangement links TRBV2 to TRBJ1-3; D may be TRBD1 (6 bases). CDR1 is SNHLY, CDR2 FYNNEI, per germline. Trimming removed 3 bases from V and 0 bases from J, with 12 bases in between. This CDR3 has 16 residues. CDR3 amino acids: CASSDGVGGSGNTIYF. In nucleotides, the CDR3 is TGTGCCAGCAGTGATGGCGTAGGGGGCTCTGGAAACACCATATATTTT.

This chain uses TRBV5-4 with TRBJ2-2; D might be TRBD1 (7 bases). Per germline, CDR1 SGHNT and CDR2 YYREEE (reference sequence). V was clipped by 4 bases and J by 4 bases, with 11 bases between them. The CDR3 consists of 14 residues. The CDR3 nucleotides read TGTGCCAGCAGCCGACAGGGACTCACCGGGGAGCTGTTTTTT. It codes for CASSRQGLTGELFF.

The count of this clone is one. The rearrangement joins TRBV27 to TRBJ1-4; D gene ambiguous. V was shortened by 6 bases and J by 5 bases, with 16 bases between the two germline ends. Germline loops: CDR1 MNHEY, CDR2 SMNVEV (reference sequence). The CDR3 is 15 residues long. The CDR3 sequence is CASSITGVRNEKLFF. The CDR3 DNA is TGTGCCAGCAGCATAACGGGAGTTAGAAATGAAAAACTGTTTTTT.

This clone was seen a handful of times. The chain joins TRBV6-4 to TRBJ1-2; D not resolved. The V gene lost 2 bases and the J gene lost 5 bases, with 15 bases spanning the gap. Germline V lookup: CDR1 MRHNA, CDR2 SNTAGT. The CDR3 has 15 residues. In nucleotides, the CDR3 is TGTGCCAGCAGTGACGGAACAGCCTCAGGATATGGCTACACCTTC. Translating gives CASSDGTASGYGYTF.

The gene calls are TRBV29-1 and TRBJ2-7; D is uncertain. The germline gives CDR1 SQVTM, CDR2 ANQGSEA. The V gene lost 2 bases and the J gene lost 0 bases, with 8 bases spanning the gap. The CDR3 sequence is 13 residues long. Written as DNA, the CDR3 is TGCAGCGTTGAAAGCGCGAGCTCCTACGAGCAGTACTTC. This sequence encodes CSVESASSYEQYF.

J is TRBJ1-4 and V is TRBV15, with D maybe TRBD1 (5 bases). Germline V CDR1 and CDR2: LNHNV, YYDKDF (reference sequence). The CDR3 length is 15 residues. The V gene lost 0 bases and the J gene lost 6 bases, with 11 bases spanning the gap. As DNA, the CDR3 is TGTGCCACCAGCAGAGATGGGCAGGGATATGAAAAACTGTTTTTT. Translated: CATSRDGQGYEKLFF.

This clone was observed a single time. The genes are TRBV11-2 and TRBJ1-4, with D perhaps TRBD1 (6 bases). The CDR3 totals 17 residues. The V end lost 2 bases, the J end lost 2 bases, and 15 bases lay between the germline ends. Per the germline V gene, CDR1 is SGHAT and CDR2 is FQNNGV. In DNA, the CDR3 is TGTGCCAGCAGCTTAACGCCAGGGGTTGCCACTAATGAAAAACTGTTTTTT. Translated, it gives CASSLTPGVATNEKLFF.

This clone was seen a single time. One junction end does not reproduce the germline sequence, and a read error may be involved. The chain links TRBV7-2 to TRBJ2-2; 12 nucleotides match TRBD1. CDR3 length equals 17 residues. Germline V lookup: CDR1 SGHTA, CDR2 FQGNSA. CDR3 DNA sequence: TGTGCCAGCAGCTTATTGGGACAGGGGGCGAAAACCGGGGAGCTGTTTTTT. Protein product: CASSLLGQGAKTGELFF.

The chain joins TRBV7-2 to TRBJ2-2, with D possibly TRBD2 on 6 matching bases. Deletions cut 5 bases from V and 3 bases from J, with 13 bases between. The CDR3 has 15 amino acids. The germline V gene has CDR1 SGHTA and CDR2 FQGNSA. The CDR3 sequence is CASSTGGLDTGELFF. In DNA, the CDR3 is TGTGCCAGCAGCACCGGAGGGCTGGACACCGGGGAGCTGTTTTTT.

The chain uses TRBV29-1 and TRBJ1-2; D perhaps matches TRBD1 (6 bases). Germline V gene sequence: CDR1 SQVTM, CDR2 ANQGSEA. V shed 3 bases and J shed 6 bases, with 23 bases lying between them. The CDR3 runs to 16 residues. The CDR3 bases are TGCAGCGTTGAGGCAACCCGGGACACCGCCTTGAATGGCTACACCTTC. Amino acids: CSVEATRDTALNGYTF.

The rearrangement joins TRBV4-3 to TRBJ1-1; 7 bases fit TRBD1. The CDR3 contains 14 residues. CDR1 and CDR2 (germline): LGHNA, YSLEER. V shed 4 bases and J 5 bases; nucleotides not matched to a gene: 7. The CDR3 DNA follows: TGCGCCAGCAGCCCTGCGACAGGGCATACTGAAGCTTTCTTT. This codes for CASSPATGHTEAFF.

The CDR3 sequence is CASSLRRDRGDYGYTF. The CDR3 DNA reads TGTGCCAGCAGTTTACGAAGGGACAGGGGCGACTATGGCTACACCTTC. This chain connects TRBV28 to TRBJ1-2, with 10 positions matching TRBD1. The ends lost 2 bases at V and 3 bases at J; junction bases unmatched: 6. The CDR3 totals 16 residues. Looked up from germline, CDR1 is MDHEN and CDR2 is SYDVKM.

This rearrangement joins TRBV19 to TRBJ2-1; D is undetermined. Germline V gives CDR1 LNHDA, CDR2 SQIVND (reference sequence). V was trimmed by 3 bases and J by 2 bases, leaving 11 bases between them. This CDR3 is 15 amino acids long. The chain's CDR3 is CASSILSSPYNEQFF. DNA of the CDR3: TGTGCCAGTAGTATTCTTAGTAGCCCCTACAATGAGCAGTTCTTC.

The chain links TRBV7-3 to TRBJ2-1, with TRBD2 matching over 10 bases. Trimming at V came to 2 bases and at J to 4 bases, leaving 8 bases not matched to a gene. CDR1 is SGHTA and CDR2 is FQGTGA in the germline V gene. This CDR3 region has 17 residues. CDR3 DNA: TGTGCCAGCAGCTTAGGAGGAGGACTAGCGGCTTACAATGAGCAGTTCTTC. It translates to CASSLGGGLAAYNEQFF.

This sequence joins TRBV7-2 and TRBJ2-3; TRBD2 aligns across 7 bases. V gave up 5 bases and J gave up 2 bases; unmatched junction bases: 10. Germline lookup yields CDR1 SGHTA and CDR2 FQGNSA. The CDR3 is 16 residues long. The CDR3 nucleotides are TGTGCCAGCAGCCAGGGACTAACCCGCGCCACAGATACGCAGTATTTT. This sequence encodes CASSQGLTRATDTQYF. Based on the CDR3 plus reference TRBV7-2 and TRBJ2-3, the full variable domain is GAGVSQSPSNKVTEKGKDVELRCDPISGHTALYWYRQSLGQGLEFLIYFQGNSAPDKSGLPSDRFSAERTGGSVSTLTIQRTQQEDSAVYLCASSQGLTRATDTQYFGPGTRLTVL.

The CDR3 coding sequence is TGTGCCAGCAGTGATCAGGGGACCCAGTACTTC. Its translation is CASSDQGTQYF. The chain carries TRBV2 and TRBJ2-5; perhaps TRBD1 as D (5 bases). This CDR3 comprises 11 residues. The V end lost 3 bases, the J end lost 7 bases, and 6 bases lay between the germline ends. Looked up from germline, CDR1 is SNHLY and CDR2 is FYNNEI.

This chain links TRBV3-1 (or the pseudogene TRBV3-2) with TRBJ1-1; 7 bases are shared with TRBD1. CDR3 length: 11 amino acids. Per the germline V gene, CDR1 is LGHDT and CDR2 is YNNKEL (reference sequence). The J segment lost 4 bases and the V segment lost 9 bases, leaving 2 bases of the junction unmatched. The CDR3 DNA is TGTGCCAGTGCAGGGGGCACTGAAGCTTTCTTT. This translates into CASAGGTEAFF.

The chain couples TRBV7-9 to TRBJ1-5; D is possibly TRBD1 (5 bases). Trimming left V 1 base short and J 7 bases short, with 17 bases between. This CDR3 is built from 16 residues. Germline CDR1 reads SEHNR; CDR2 reads FQNEAQ (reference sequence). The CDR3 region has the DNA TGTGCCAGCAGCTTAGGCAGCGGGGGGGGGACCCAGCCCCAGCATTTT. It codes for CASSLGSGGGTQPQHF.

The V and J genes are TRBV24-1 and TRBJ1-4, with 11 positions matching TRBD1. The V gene end was trimmed by 4 bases and the J gene end by 6 bases; junction bases not matched to a gene: 6. CDR1 and CDR2 (germline): KGHDR, SFDVKD. The CDR3 contains 16 residues. The CDR3 region has the DNA TGTGCCACCAGTGACCCGGGGGACAGGGGGTATGAAAAACTGTTTTTT. Amino acid sequence: CATSDPGDRGYEKLFF.

The gene calls are TRBV2 and TRBJ2-7; D possibly corresponds to TRBD2 (5 bases). The CDR3 length is 16 residues. Trimming pared 2 bases from V and 0 bases from J, leaving 14 bases between. Germline CDR1 reads SNHLY; CDR2 reads FYNNEI. The CDR3 bases are TGTGCCAGCAGTGAAATCGGAGGACCAGTCTCCTACGAGCAGTACTTC. Translation gives CASSEIGGPVSYEQYF.

CDR3 loop: CASNPGGIYNEQFF. The CDR3 nucleotides read TGTGCCAGTAATCCGGGAGGAATCTACAATGAGCAGTTCTTC. The gene calls are TRBV19 and TRBJ2-1; TRBD2 matches 7 bases. With 7 bases clipped from V and 3 bases from J, the junction kept 6 bases outside the gene matches. The CDR3 length is 14 residues. Germline V gene lookup returns CDR1 LNHDA and CDR2 SQIVND (reference sequence).

This chain links TRBV4-3 with TRBJ2-1, with 10 positions matching TRBD1. CDR1 is LGHNA, CDR2 YSLEER, per germline. V lost 3 bases to trimming and J lost 5 bases; unmatched junction nucleotides: 13. The CDR3 is made up of 18 amino acids. The CDR3 spells CASSHRSFRDRGDNEQFF. The CDR3 DNA follows: TGCGCCAGCAGCCACCGAAGCTTCCGGGACAGGGGAGACAATGAGCAGTTCTTC.

This chain connects TRBV9 to TRBJ2-7, with a tentative D call TRBD2 (5 bases). The germline V gene encodes CDR1 SGDLS and CDR2 YYNGEE. V lost 2 bases and J lost 7, with 16 bases in between. The CDR3 contains 14 residues. The CDR3 is CASSVLASRGEQYF. CDR3 nucleotide sequence: TGTGCCAGCAGCGTGCTTGCTAGCCGCGGGGAGCAGTACTTC.

The chain combines TRBV6-6 with TRBJ2-5, with a possible D match to TRBD1 (6 bases). The CDR3 is 15 residues long. Germline lookup yields CDR1 MNHNY and CDR2 SVGAGI (reference sequence). Trimming took off 6 bases at V and 1 base at J, with 15 bases between the two ends. The CDR3 loop is CASSLQRTVQETQYF. As DNA, the CDR3 is TGTGCCAGCAGCCTACAGAGGACAGTCCAAGAGACCCAGTACTTC.